Listed below are T cell receptor beta chains from one sample, sequenced in a study of CD8+ T cells in alopecia areata. Here immunoSEQ multiplex PCR was the method, and the copy in TCRdb shows in-frame clones only, minus some. The table includes over 200,000 clones, approximately 61% detected once. Sample: CD4+ T cells sorted from blood, taken at week 0. The source is a human donor with alopecia areata. Both conserved end residues are part of each CDR3. The order of the fields is clone size, V gene, CDR3 length, J gene, D gene, CDR3 DNA, CDR3 protein. A D gene is named only where the DNA matches it firmly. Some rows have no size entry. The others give once, few or many, or a class for an expanded clone.

abundance: NA
v_gene: TRBV30
len: 15
j_gene: TRBJ2-2
d_gene: NA
CDR3nt: TGTGCCTACACGGGACTGGCAGCCGACACCGGGGAGCTGTTTTTT
CDR3aa: CAYTGLAADTGELFF

abundance: NA
v_gene: TRBV15
len: 16
j_gene: TRBJ2-5
d_gene: NA
CDR3nt: TGTGCCACCAGCAGAGCTATACAGGGTACGGGAGAGACCCAGTACTTC
CDR3aa: CATSRAIQGTGETQYF

abundance: few
v_gene: TRBV29-1
len: 13
j_gene: TRBJ2-1
d_gene: NA
CDR3nt: TGCAGCGTTGAAGGGCCTTACCCTAATGAGCAGTTCTTC
CDR3aa: CSVEGPYPNEQFF

abundance: NA
v_gene: TRBV27
len: 16
j_gene: TRBJ1-5
d_gene: NA
CDR3nt: TGTGCCAGCAGGAGAGCGGGGGTCGGTAGCAATCAGCCCCAGCATTTT
CDR3aa: CASRRAGVGSNQPQHF

abundance: few
v_gene: TRBV4-1
len: 13
j_gene: TRBJ1-1
d_gene: NA
CDR3nt: TGCGCCAGCAGCCAAGATGCCTACACTGAAGCTTTCTTT
CDR3aa: CASSQDAYTEAFF

abundance: NA
v_gene: TRBV30
len: 13
j_gene: TRBJ1-2
d_gene: NA
CDR3nt: TGTGCCTCCGCTTTCGCGGCCTTGGGTGGCTACACCTTC
CDR3aa: CASAFAALGGYTF

abundance: NA
v_gene: TRBV6-5
len: 14
j_gene: TRBJ2-3
d_gene: TRBD1
CDR3nt: TGTGCCAGCAGCTCGACAGGGTCGACAGATACGCAGTATTTT
CDR3aa: CASSSTGSTDTQYF

abundance: NA
v_gene: TRBV29-1
len: 14
j_gene: TRBJ2-2
d_gene: NA
CDR3nt: TGCAGCGTTGAATTTTCGGGGAAGGTCGGGGAGCTGTTTTTT
CDR3aa: CSVEFSGKVGELFF

abundance: NA
v_gene: TRBV9
len: 13
j_gene: TRBJ2-2
d_gene: NA
CDR3nt: TGTGCCAGCAGCGGGGGGAACACCGGGGAGCTGTTTTTT
CDR3aa: CASSGGNTGELFF

abundance: NA
v_gene: TRBV30
len: 14
j_gene: TRBJ2-7
d_gene: NA
CDR3nt: TGTGCCTGGCGTTCCCGGGGAGCCACCTACGAGCAGTACTTC
CDR3aa: CAWRSRGATYEQYF

abundance: NA
v_gene: TRBV5-1
len: 14
j_gene: TRBJ1-4
d_gene: TRBD1
CDR3nt: TGCGCCAGCAGCCAAGACAGGGGTAACGAAAAACTGTTTTTT
CDR3aa: CASSQDRGNEKLFF

abundance: NA
v_gene: TRBV7-2
len: 15
j_gene: TRBJ2-3
d_gene: TRBD1
CDR3nt: TGTGCCAGCAGCTTAGGGGACAGGAGACGAGATACGCAGTATTTT
CDR3aa: CASSLGDRRRDTQYF

abundance: NA
v_gene: TRBV15
len: 16
j_gene: TRBJ2-1
d_gene: TRBD2
CDR3nt: TGTGCCACCAGCGGGAGGGCGACTAGCGGGAAAAATGAGCAGTTCTTC
CDR3aa: CATSGRATSGKNEQFF

abundance: once
v_gene: TRBV19
len: 14
j_gene: TRBJ1-1
d_gene: NA
CDR3nt: TGTGCCAGTAGGAGGGGGACAAAGAACACTGAAGCTTTCTTT
CDR3aa: CASRRGTKNTEAFF

abundance: NA
v_gene: TRBV14
len: 15
j_gene: TRBJ2-4
d_gene: NA
CDR3nt: TGTGCCAGCAGCCAAAGGTCCGGCTCCGGAAACATTCAGTACTTC
CDR3aa: CASSQRSGSGNIQYF

abundance: NA
v_gene: TRBV30
len: 15
j_gene: TRBJ2-3
d_gene: TRBD2
CDR3nt: TGTGCCTGGAGCCTAACTAGCGTCGGCACAGATACGCAGTATTTT
CDR3aa: CAWSLTSVGTDTQYF

abundance: NA
v_gene: TRBV18
len: 15
j_gene: TRBJ1-1
d_gene: NA
CDR3nt: TGTGCCAGCTCACCACAGAACGGGCGGAACACTGAAGCTTTCTTT
CDR3aa: CASSPQNGRNTEAFF

abundance: NA
v_gene: TRBV5-1
len: 16
j_gene: TRBJ2-3
d_gene: TRBD2
CDR3nt: TGCGCCAGCAGCAGAACCGGGACTAGCGGATCAGATACGCAGTATTTT
CDR3aa: CASSRTGTSGSDTQYF

abundance: few
v_gene: TRBV6-6
len: 9
j_gene: TRBJ2-1
d_gene: NA
CDR3nt: TGTGCCAACAGTAATGAGCAGTTCTTC
CDR3aa: CANSNEQFF

abundance: NA
v_gene: TRBV7-3
len: 13
j_gene: TRBJ1-1
d_gene: NA
CDR3nt: TGTGCCAGCAGCTTAACGGGGAGAAGTGAAGCTTTCTTT
CDR3aa: CASSLTGRSEAFF

abundance: NA
v_gene: TRBV7-8
len: 16
j_gene: TRBJ2-1
d_gene: TRBD2
CDR3nt: TGTGCCAGCAGCTTAACCGGGACTAGCGGGGGTAATGAGCAGTTCTTC
CDR3aa: CASSLTGTSGGNEQFF

abundance: NA
v_gene: TRBV6-5
len: 13
j_gene: TRBJ1-1
d_gene: NA
CDR3nt: TGTGCCAGCAGTGTTCAGGGTTACACTGAAGCTTTCTTT
CDR3aa: CASSVQGYTEAFF

abundance: NA
v_gene: TRBV5-1
len: 15
j_gene: TRBJ1-1
d_gene: TRBD1
CDR3nt: TGCGCCAGCAGCTTTGGAACAGGGGGCCAAGCGTACGCTTTCTTT
CDR3aa: CASSFGTGGQAYAFF

abundance: NA
v_gene: TRBV6-5
len: 15
j_gene: TRBJ2-2
d_gene: TRBD2
CDR3nt: TGTGCCAGCACCAAACAGCGGGGGGGCCCCGGGGAGCTGTTTTTT
CDR3aa: CASTKQRGGPGELFF

abundance: NA
v_gene: TRBV5-1
len: 15
j_gene: TRBJ2-7
d_gene: NA
CDR3nt: TGCGCCAGCAGCTACCAAAGACTCCTAGATAACGAGCAGTACTTC
CDR3aa: CASSYQRLLDNEQYF

abundance: NA
v_gene: TRBV7-2
len: 13
j_gene: TRBJ1-2
d_gene: NA
CDR3nt: TGTGCCAGCAGCTTAGTTTCTATTAATGGCTACACCTTC
CDR3aa: CASSLVSINGYTF

abundance: NA
v_gene: TRBV30
len: 14
j_gene: TRBJ2-2
d_gene: NA
CDR3nt: TGTGCCTGGACGAAGACATTGAACACCGGGGAGCTGTTTTTT
CDR3aa: CAWTKTLNTGELFF

abundance: once
v_gene: TRBV25-1
len: 14
j_gene: TRBJ1-4
d_gene: NA
CDR3nt: TGTGCCAGCAGTGAGGGGCCCCTCTGGGAAAAACTGTTTTTT
CDR3aa: CASSEGPLWEKLFF

abundance: NA
v_gene: TRBV10-3
len: 15
j_gene: TRBJ1-3
d_gene: NA
CDR3nt: TGTGCCGTCCGAACCGGGACGGACTTTGGAAACACCATATATTTT
CDR3aa: CAVRTGTDFGNTIYF

abundance: NA
v_gene: TRBV6-5
len: 15
j_gene: TRBJ2-5
d_gene: TRBD1
CDR3nt: TGTGCCAGCACTTATCCGGGACAGTACCAAGAGACCCAGTACTTC
CDR3aa: CASTYPGQYQETQYF

abundance: NA
v_gene: TRBV29-1
len: 14
j_gene: TRBJ2-1
d_gene: NA
CDR3nt: TGCAGCTCTGCAAGGGGCCTCTCCTACAATGAGCAGTTCTTC
CDR3aa: CSSARGLSYNEQFF

abundance: few
v_gene: TRBV9
len: 15
j_gene: TRBJ2-7
d_gene: NA
CDR3nt: TGTGCCAGCAGCGTACTACCTAGTAGCTCCTACGAGCAGTACTTC
CDR3aa: CASSVLPSSSYEQYF

abundance: few
v_gene: TRBV30
len: 14
j_gene: TRBJ2-1
d_gene: NA
CDR3nt: TGTGCCTGGAGTACCCCGCACTCTAGGAATGAGCAGTTCTTC
CDR3aa: CAWSTPHSRNEQFF

abundance: NA
v_gene: TRBV29-1
len: 11
j_gene: TRBJ1-1
d_gene: NA
CDR3nt: TGCAGCGTTGAAGTACAGATTGAAGCTTTCTTT
CDR3aa: CSVEVQIEAFF

abundance: NA
v_gene: TRBV14
len: 15
j_gene: TRBJ1-1
d_gene: TRBD1
CDR3nt: TGTGCCAGCAGCCAAGCTGGGACAGGGAACGCTGAAGCTTTCTTT
CDR3aa: CASSQAGTGNAEAFF

abundance: few
v_gene: TRBV30
len: 13
j_gene: TRBJ2-7
d_gene: NA
CDR3nt: TGTGCCTGGACCAAGGACGCTGCCTACGAGCAGTACTTC
CDR3aa: CAWTKDAAYEQYF

abundance: NA
v_gene: TRBV7-6
len: 18
j_gene: TRBJ2-6
d_gene: NA
CDR3nt: TGTGCCAGCAGCTTAGTAGGCAGCTTCAGCTCTGGGGCCAACGTCCTGACTTTC
CDR3aa: CASSLVGSFSSGANVLTF

abundance: NA
v_gene: TRBV4-1
len: 15
j_gene: TRBJ1-5
d_gene: NA
CDR3nt: TGCGCCAGCAGCCAATCCGACAGTAGGAGTCAGCCCCAGCATTTT
CDR3aa: CASSQSDSRSQPQHF

abundance: few
v_gene: TRBV7-6
len: 17
j_gene: TRBJ2-7
d_gene: NA
CDR3nt: TGTGCCAGCAGCTTAGCAAGTCATCCCAATTCCAACTACGAGCAGTACTTC
CDR3aa: CASSLASHPNSNYEQYF

abundance: few
v_gene: TRBV29-1
len: 13
j_gene: TRBJ2-2
d_gene: NA
CDR3nt: TGCAGCGTCAAAAAGCCTAACACCGGGGAGCTGTTTTTT
CDR3aa: CSVKKPNTGELFF

abundance: once
v_gene: TRBV9
len: 14
j_gene: TRBJ2-1
d_gene: TRBD2
CDR3nt: TGTGCCAGCAGCGCGGGACTAGCGGGGGGCCCGCAGTTCTTC
CDR3aa: CASSAGLAGGPQFF